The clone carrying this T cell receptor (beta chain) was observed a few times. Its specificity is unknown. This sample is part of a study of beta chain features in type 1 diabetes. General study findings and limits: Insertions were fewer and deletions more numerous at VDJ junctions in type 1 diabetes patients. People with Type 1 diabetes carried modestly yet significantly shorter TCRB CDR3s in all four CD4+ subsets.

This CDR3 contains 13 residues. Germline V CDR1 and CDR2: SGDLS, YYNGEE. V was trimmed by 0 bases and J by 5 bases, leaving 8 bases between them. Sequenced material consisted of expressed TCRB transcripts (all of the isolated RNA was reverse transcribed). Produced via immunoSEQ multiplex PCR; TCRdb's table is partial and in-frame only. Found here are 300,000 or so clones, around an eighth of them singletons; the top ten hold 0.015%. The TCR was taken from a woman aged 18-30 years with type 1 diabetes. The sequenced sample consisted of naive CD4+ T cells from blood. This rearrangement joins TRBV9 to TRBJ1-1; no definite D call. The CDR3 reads CASSVDGRTEAFF. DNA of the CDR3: TGTGCCAGCAGCGTAGATGGTCGGACTGAAGCTTTCTTT.